This record looks at one T cell receptor beta chain sequence and its context. The antigen is not known. The CDR3 length is 12 residues. Trimming left V 7 bases short and J 2 bases short, with 12 bases between. Per the germline V gene, CDR1 is DFQATT and CDR2 is SNEGSKA (reference sequence). The data are from a study of neurological immune-mediated disorders. The time point here: longitudinal time-point 2. Unsorted libraries were generated from 2 million PBMCs held at -80 degrees C. By 5'RACE with 10-nucleotide random UMIs, the cDNA was made. TCRdb redid the calling of the 5' RACE reads with MiXCR, one entry per CDR3 protein. The sample carries tens of thousands of distinct CDR3 sequences, roughly an eighth recorded once. Study results and limitations: Expanded clones shared no CDR3 amino acid sequences across subjects, suggesting private repertoires in all groups.

Sequenced: PBMCs. This sequence originates from a female donor with HTLV-1-associated myelopathy (HAM/TSP). The chain links TRBV20-1 to TRBJ2-7; a possible D gene is TRBD1 (5 bases). CDR3 sequence reads: CSERGLTYEQYF. DNA of the CDR3: TGCAGTGAAAGGGGCCTGACCTACGAGCAGTACTTC.